This TCR beta chain was found in a study of blood T cell repertoires in COVID-19. Only in-frame clones appear in the TCRdb table, and some are missing; sequencing was by immunoSEQ multiplex PCR. This sample has more than 60,000 clones, with approximately 84% found just once. This clone was counted once. The CDR3 consists of 12 residues. Germline V gene sequence: CDR1 SNHLY, CDR2 FYNNEI. Trimming cost V 7 bases and J 0 bases, with 7 bases left between them. Material for sequencing was peripheral blood. V is TRBV2 and J is TRBJ2-7; D perhaps matches TRBD2 (5 bases). This receptor was identified in a man in his fifties or sixties with COVID-19, enrolled during active disease. CDR3 sequence reads: CASNRGSYEQYF. CDR3 coding DNA: TGTGCCAGCAATCGGGGCTCCTACGAGCAGTACTTC. Full variable domain (rest looked up from reference TRBV2 and TRBJ2-7): EPEVTQTPSHQVTQMGQEVILRCVPISNHLYFYWYRQILGQKVEFLVSFYNNEISEKSEIFDDQFSVERPDGSNFTLKIRSTKLEDSAMYFCASNRGSYEQYFGPGTRLTVT.